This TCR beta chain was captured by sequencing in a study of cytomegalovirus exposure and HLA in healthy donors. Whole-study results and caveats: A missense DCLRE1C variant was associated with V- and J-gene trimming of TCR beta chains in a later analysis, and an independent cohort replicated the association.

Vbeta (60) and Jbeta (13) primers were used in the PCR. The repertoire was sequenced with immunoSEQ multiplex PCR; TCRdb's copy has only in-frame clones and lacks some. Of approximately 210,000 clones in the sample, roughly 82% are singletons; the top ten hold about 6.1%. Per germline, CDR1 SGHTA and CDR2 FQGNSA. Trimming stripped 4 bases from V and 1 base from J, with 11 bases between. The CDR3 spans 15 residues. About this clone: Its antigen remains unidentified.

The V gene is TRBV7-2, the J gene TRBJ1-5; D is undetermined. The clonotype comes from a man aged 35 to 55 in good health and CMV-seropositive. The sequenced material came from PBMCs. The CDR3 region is CASSYAAPSNQPQHF. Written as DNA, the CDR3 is TGTGCCAGCAGCTACGCGGCTCCAAGCAATCAGCCCCAGCATTTT.